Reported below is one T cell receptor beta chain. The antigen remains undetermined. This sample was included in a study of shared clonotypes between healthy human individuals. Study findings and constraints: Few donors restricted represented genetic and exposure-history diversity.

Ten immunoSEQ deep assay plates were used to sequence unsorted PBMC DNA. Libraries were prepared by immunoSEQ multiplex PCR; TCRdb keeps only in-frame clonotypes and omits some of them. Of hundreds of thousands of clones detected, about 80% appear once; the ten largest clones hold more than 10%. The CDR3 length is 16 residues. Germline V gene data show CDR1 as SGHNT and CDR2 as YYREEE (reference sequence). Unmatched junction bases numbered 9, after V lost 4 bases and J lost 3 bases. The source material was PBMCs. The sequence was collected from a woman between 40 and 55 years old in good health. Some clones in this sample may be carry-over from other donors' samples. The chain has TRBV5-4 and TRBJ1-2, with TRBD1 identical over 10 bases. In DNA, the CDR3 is TGTGCCAGCAGCCCACAAACCGGGACAGGGGACTATGGCTACACCTTC. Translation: CASSPQTGTGDYGYTF. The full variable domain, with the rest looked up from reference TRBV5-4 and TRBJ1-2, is ETGVTQSPTHLIKTRGQQVTLRCSSQSGHNTVSWYQQALGQGPQFIFQYYREEENGRGNFPPRFSGLQFPNYSSELNVNALELDDSALYLCASSPQTGTGDYGYTFGSGTRLTVV.